The 16 T cell receptor beta chains below all came from one sample that was sequenced in a study of memory CD4+ T cells and cytomegalovirus serostatus. Single viable CD3+CD4+CD8-CD45RO+ cells were sorted as the memory CD4+ T cells. TCRdb's table, derived via immunoSEQ multiplex PCR, lists solely in-frame clones and lacks some. Among some 80,000 clones listed, about 85% were seen once. Sequences were obtained from memory CD4+ T cells from blood. All receptors come from an adult in good health and CMV-seronegative.

The table lists this clone with a few counts. Other DNA sequences in the same sample also yield this CDR3. The chain carries TRBV20-1 and TRBJ2-7; 7 bases match TRBD2. With V trimmed by 5 bases and J by 4 bases, 2 bases remained unmatched. The germline V gene encodes CDR1 DFQATT and CDR2 SNEGSKA (reference sequence). The CDR3 consists of 11 residues. For the CDR3, the DNA is TGCAGTGCTGGGGGGGGATACGAGCAGTACTTC. Its translation is CSAGGGYEQYF.

V is TRBV7-2 and J is TRBJ2-3; perhaps D is TRBD1 or TRBD2 (5 bases each). Between the trimmed V and J ends, which lost 5 bases and 8 bases, there was a span of 11 bases. The CDR3 contains 12 residues. CDR1 and CDR2 (germline): SGHTA, FQGNSA. The chain's CDR3 is CASSQGEGTQYF. As DNA, the CDR3 is TGTGCCAGCAGCCAGGGTGAGGGTACGCAGTATTTT.

V gene TRBV11-3 combines with J gene TRBJ2-6; 10 positions agree with TRBD1. This CDR3 comprises 18 residues. Germline V gene lookup returns CDR1 SGHNT and CDR2 YENEEA. With 1 base clipped from V and 3 bases from J, the junction kept 6 bases outside the gene matches. The CDR3 sequence: CASSLGGTGAGGANVLTF. In DNA form, the CDR3 reads TGTGCCAGCAGCTTAGGGGGGACAGGGGCCGGTGGGGCCAACGTCCTGACTTTC.

The CDR3 loop reads CASSQPLAFFNNEQFF. The CDR3 coding sequence is TGCGCCAGCAGCCAACCATTAGCGTTTTTTAATAATGAGCAGTTCTTC. The chain combines TRBV4-1 with TRBJ2-1, with D tentatively TRBD2 (5 bases). This CDR3 comprises 16 residues. Looked up from germline, CDR1 is MGHRA and CDR2 is YSYEKL. V dropped 2 bases and J dropped 7 bases, with 18 bases sitting between them.

The chain joins TRBV6-5 to TRBJ2-1, with a tentative D call TRBD2 (5 bases). Germline CDR1 reads MNHEY; CDR2 reads SVGAGI. The CDR3 covers 12 residues. The ends were cut back, 10 bases at V and 6 bases at J, with 13 bases in the middle. CDR3 in DNA: TGTGCCACCCTGACTATACCCAATGAGCAGTTCTTC. It is translated as CATLTIPNEQFF.

This rearrangement joins TRBV6-1 to TRBJ1-1, with a possible D match to TRBD1 (6 bases). The germline V gene encodes CDR1 MNHNS and CDR2 SASEGT. CDR3 length: 14 amino acids. V dropped 7 bases and J dropped 0 bases, with 12 bases sitting between them. The CDR3 DNA reads as TGTGCCAGCAAACAGGGCAGCATGAACACTGAAGCTTTCTTT. This gives the protein CASKQGSMNTEAFF.

Notes on this clone: A junction boundary mismatches the germline segment, possibly from a read error. This chain joins TRBV7-7 and TRBJ2-1; 12 bases align to TRBD2. This CDR3 spans 15 amino acids. CDR1 and CDR2 (germline): SSHAT, FNYEAQ (reference sequence). The CDR3 sequence is CASSSTSGGYNEQFF. CDR3 sequence (DNA): TGTGCTAGCAGCTCCACTAGCGGGGGGTACAATGAGCAGTTCTTC.

This clone was detected only a few times. This chain joins TRBV30 and TRBJ2-7; TRBD1 matches 7 bases. The CDR3 sequence is 13 residues long. Looked up from germline, CDR1 is GTSNPN and CDR2 is SVGIG (reference sequence). J gave up 3 bases and V 1 base, and 3 bases lay outside the gene matches. The CDR3 nucleotides are TGTGCCTGGAGTGGGACAGGAATCTACGAGCAGTACTTC. This sequence encodes CAWSGTGIYEQYF.

The chain couples TRBV15 to TRBJ1-3, with D uncertain. CDR1 and CDR2 (germline): LNHNV, YYDKDF (reference sequence). V shed 3 bases and J shed 4 bases, with 10 bases lying between them. The CDR3 consists of 14 residues. CDR3 in DNA: TGTGCCACCAGCAGCCGGGCCTCAGGAAACACCATATATTTT. Translation: CATSSRASGNTIYF.

The J gene is TRBJ2-1, the V gene TRBV10-1; 8 nucleotides agree with TRBD1. In germline, CDR1 is WNHNN, CDR2 SYGVQD (reference sequence). This CDR3 is 12 amino acids long. J was trimmed by 8 bases and V by 9 bases; bases with no gene match: 6. The CDR3 sequence is CASIQGAHEQFF. In DNA form, the CDR3 reads TGCGCCAGTATTCAGGGGGCGCATGAGCAGTTCTTC.

The V gene is TRBV5-6, the J gene TRBJ2-3, with D perhaps matching TRBD2 (6 bases). Trimming pared 5 bases from V and 3 bases from J, leaving 28 bases between. The CDR3 sequence is 19 residues long. Germline V gives CDR1 SGHDT, CDR2 YYEEEE. The CDR3 DNA sequence: TGTGCCAGCAGTGCGATTGGGGGGACCGCAGGTGTACTAACAGATACGCAGTATTTT. Its translation: CASSAIGGTAGVLTDTQYF.

The chain recombines TRBV18 with TRBJ1-5; no clear D gene. Germline values: CDR1 KGHSH, CDR2 LQKENI. With 3 bases removed from V and 8 bases from J, the gap between germline ends came to 14 bases. CDR3 length: 14 residues. CDR3 protein: CASSPYAGEEPQHF. The CDR3 DNA reads TGTGCCAGCTCACCTTATGCAGGCGAGGAGCCCCAGCATTTT.

The chain uses TRBV11-3 and TRBJ1-1; 10 positions match TRBD1. The CDR3 is 14 amino acids. The germline CDR1 and CDR2 sequences are SGHNT and YENEEA. The junction had 6 bases not matched to a gene; V was cut back by 5 bases and J by 6 bases. The CDR3 region is CASSIGTGAPEAFF. Here the CDR3 DNA reads TGTGCCAGCAGCATAGGGACAGGGGCTCCTGAAGCTTTCTTT.

V usage is TRBV2 and J usage is TRBJ1-1; tentatively, D is TRBD1 (6 bases). V was trimmed by 7 bases and J by 1 base, leaving 7 bases between them. The CDR3 is made up of 12 amino acids. Germline-derived CDR1 and CDR2 are SNHLY and FYNNEI. The CDR3 reads CASTGANTEAFF. The CDR3 coding sequence is TGTGCCAGCACGGGGGCGAACACTGAAGCTTTCTTT.

The chain joins TRBV30 to TRBJ2-7; 10 bases line up with TRBD1. The CDR3 is 19 residues long. From germline, CDR1 is GTSNPN and CDR2 SVGIG (reference sequence). The trim removed 0 bases at V and 1 base at J, leaving 15 bases unmatched. The CDR3: CAWSVPSPPLGQGSYEQYF. The CDR3 bases are TGTGCCTGGAGTGTACCCTCACCCCCACTGGGACAGGGGTCCTACGAGCAGTACTTC.

This clone has only a few counts. The germline gene is not matched at one end of the junction; a read error may be the cause. The rearrangement links TRBV7-7 to TRBJ1-4, with D possibly being TRBD1 (5 bases). The V gene's germline CDR1 is SSHAT and CDR2 FNYEAQ (reference sequence). CDR3 length equals 13 residues. CDR3 sequence (DNA): TGTGCTAGCAGCTCGGGACTCAATGAAAAACTGTTTTTT. This encodes CASSSGLNEKLFF.